A selection of T cell receptor beta chains follows, all from one sample in a study of shared clonotypes between healthy human individuals. TCRdb's copy holds only in-frame clones and misses some; the assay was immunoSEQ multiplex PCR. Among hundreds of thousands of clones listed, roughly 79% were seen once. The specimen sequenced was PBMCs. The receptors were sampled from a woman in her thirties or forties in good health. Some clones in this sample may be carry-over from other donors' samples. CDR3s include the opening cysteine and the closing phenylalanine or tryptophan. D genes are given only for firm matches.

>TRBD1|TRBV28|TRBJ1-5
CASTYSPGQAKGVGQPQHF
>NA|TRBV21-1|TRBJ2-1
CASSTGGSYNEQFF
>NA|TRBV6-1|TRBJ1-1
CASTLEAEAFF
>NA|TRBV5-1|TRBJ2-2
CASSLRGDGELFF
>NA|TRBV27|TRBJ2-1
CAGSFLSSHSWAYNEQFF
>TRBD1|TRBV28|TRBJ1-2
CASSVGQGIYGYTF
>TRBD1|TRBV4-3|TRBJ2-7
CASSQDRTGEVYEQYF
>TRBD2|TRBV11-3|TRBJ2-2
CASSRGLAGSVTGELFF
>NA|TRBV12-5|TRBJ1-2
CASGPGRVNYGYTF
>TRBD2|TRBV5-4|TRBJ2-7
CASSPGGLAGVYEQYF
>TRBD2|TRBV5-4|TRBJ2-1
CASSLGTSGAGEQFF
>TRBD2|TRBV4-3|TRBJ2-2
CASSLGLAGRSGELFF
>TRBD2|TRBV18|TRBJ2-7
CASSLSRAGGPGEQYF
>NA|TRBV11-2|TRBJ2-7
CASSLVGGNEQYF
>NA|TRBV2|TRBJ1-5
CASSRTVSNQPQHF
>NA|TRBV10-1|TRBJ2-5
CARPSRGAETQYF
>NA|TRBV7-3|TRBJ1-2
CASSPIPGYTF
>TRBD1|TRBV2|TRBJ1-5
CASSVIRGVGQPQHF
>NA|TRBV5-1|TRBJ1-1
CASSRQGGTEAFF
>NA|TRBV7-8|TRBJ1-5
CASSLGVGSGQPQHF
>NA|TRBV28|TRBJ2-3
CASSLELGNSGWYTQYF
>NA|TRBV18|TRBJ1-5
CASSPPDFGNQPQHF
>TRBD2|TRBV7-6|TRBJ2-3
CASSYETSGRGDTQYF
>TRBD1|TRBV30|TRBJ2-1
CAWSYIGTGLSNEQFF
>NA|TRBV28|TRBJ1-4
CASSLQAATNEKLFF
>TRBD1|TRBV5-5|TRBJ2-1
CASSLAPGQAYNEQFF
>TRBD2|TRBV25-1|TRBJ2-3
CASSGRLAGGKGTDTQYF
>TRBD1|TRBV28|TRBJ2-6
CASRVQGAGANVLTF
>TRBD1|TRBV10-3|TRBJ2-1
CAISRQGGYNEQFF
>TRBD2|TRBV7-6|TRBJ2-7
CASRRLAGSYEQYF
>NA|TRBV29-1|TRBJ1-1
CSVEGLVYTEAFF
>TRBD1|TRBV30|TRBJ1-5
CAWSSGTGIRGNQPQHF
>NA|TRBV15|TRBJ2-3
CATSRFPLRLADTQYF
>NA|TRBV19|TRBJ2-1
CSTGKSYNEQFF
>NA|TRBV6-5|TRBJ1-5
CASSYSNGQPQHF
>NA|TRBV2|TRBJ2-3
CASSNSGPSTDTQYF
>NA|TRBV15|TRBJ2-1
CATSERESNEQFF
>TRBD2|TRBV27|TRBJ2-7
CASSEVAGVNEQYF
>NA|TRBV4-1|TRBJ2-5
CASSQDSVAVQYF
>NA|TRBV15|TRBJ2-5
CATSIDGQTQYF
>NA|TRBV5-1|TRBJ2-1
CASSLATAREQFF
>NA|TRBV29-1|TRBJ1-1
CSVGFGRTEAFF
>NA|TRBV5-1|TRBJ2-7
CASSLVGSRTFPYEQYF
>TRBD2|TRBV18|TRBJ2-3
CASSPAGGPDTDTQYF
>NA|TRBV19|TRBJ1-3
CASSIAGKWNTIYF
>NA|TRBV7-8|TRBJ1-1
CASSLARGGWAFF
>TRBD2|TRBV28|TRBJ2-2
CASSLRTSGTVGRELFF
>NA|TRBV6-5|TRBJ2-7
CASSETGYEQYF
>TRBD2|TRBV7-3|NA
CASSPGLAGPNHYEQYF
>NA|TRBV2|TRBJ2-7
CASSALLDRSSYEQYF
>TRBD1|TRBV25-1|TRBJ1-1
CASRGDRGVTEAFF
>TRBD2|TRBV11-2|TRBJ2-7
CASSLAGGSYEQYF
>TRBD1|TRBV2|TRBJ2-1
CASSGYRGHGSYNEQFF
>NA|TRBV7-8|TRBJ2-7
CASSSLTGSRYEQYF
>TRBD1|TRBV5-6|TRBJ1-6
CASSRGQGPYNSPLHF
>TRBD1|TRBV28|TRBJ1-4
CASSLYRGGNEKLFF
>TRBD2|TRBV7-2|TRBJ2-7
CASSWAAGDYEQYF